These T cell receptor beta chains were read from a single sample in a study of T cells after yellow fever vaccination. TCRdb reanalysed the 5' RACE reads using MiXCR and keeps one entry per CDR3 protein. Altogether 400,000 to 650,000 distinct CDR3 sequences are present, 20% to 25% being singletons, with the ten largest covering about 17%. Sequenced here: PBMCs, sampled approximately 22 days after the first yellow fever vaccination. The receptors were gathered from a man between 18 and 35 years old who received the YFV17D yellow fever vaccine. The CDR3 runs from the conserved cysteine through the conserved F or W. Fields, in order: D gene, clone size, V gene, J gene, CDR3 DNA, CDR3 protein. D genes are given only for firm matches. Only part of the rows carry a size: once, few, many, or a class if the clone is expanded.

D: TRBD2
size: few
V: TRBV5-1
J: TRBJ2-1
DNA: TGCGCCAGCAGCTCTGGACTAGCGGCCGATGAGCAGTTCTTC
CDR3: CASSSGLAADEQFF

D: TRBD2
size: NA
V: TRBV12-3/TRBV12-4
J: TRBJ2-3
DNA: TGTGCCAGCAGTTTTGCGGGAGGATGGCAGTATTTT
CDR3: CASSFAGGWQYF

D: NA
size: few
V: TRBV10-2
J: TRBJ2-2
DNA: TGCGCCAGCAGAAGGGAGAGCACCGGGGAGCTGTTTTTT
CDR3: CASRRESTGELFF

D: NA
size: few
V: TRBV20-1
J: TRBJ2-2
DNA: TGCAGTGCTAGAGATCTTCGGACCGGGGAGCTGTTTTTT
CDR3: CSARDLRTGELFF

D: NA
size: few
V: TRBV30
J: TRBJ1-1
DNA: TGTGCCTGGAGTGTTCTCTGGGGGAAAACCACTGAAGCTTTCTTT
CDR3: CAWSVLWGKTTEAFF

D: TRBD2
size: NA
V: TRBV10-3
J: TRBJ2-5
DNA: TGTGCCATCAGTGAGGCCCTATCAGCGGGGGGAAAAGAGACCCAGTACTTC
CDR3: CAISEALSAGGKETQYF

D: TRBD2
size: NA
V: TRBV6-1
J: TRBJ2-6
DNA: TGTGCCAGCAGTGGACTAGCGGGGGGTGGGGCCAACGTCCTGACTTTC
CDR3: CASSGLAGGGANVLTF

D: NA
size: NA
V: TRBV5-1
J: TRBJ1-1
DNA: TGCGCCAGCAGCTTGGTCTCAGGCAGGGGAGATACTGAAGCTTTCTTT
CDR3: CASSLVSGRGDTEAFF

D: NA
size: NA
V: TRBV24-1
J: TRBJ2-3
DNA: TGTGCCACCAGTTCTCCGGGCACAGATACGCAGTATTTT
CDR3: CATSSPGTDTQYF

D: NA
size: NA
V: TRBV7-7
J: TRBJ2-5
DNA: TGTGCCAGCAGGCAGGACGCCCGGGAGACCCAGTACTTC
CDR3: CASRQDARETQYF

D: NA
size: few
V: TRBV6-5
J: TRBJ2-2
DNA: TGTGCCAGCAGTTACGGAAGCAGGGGGGCCAGCGGGGAGCTGTTTTTT
CDR3: CASSYGSRGASGELFF

D: TRBD2
size: few
V: TRBV7-2
J: TRBJ2-3
DNA: TGTGCCAGCAGCTTTCGGGGGGGCAACACAGATACGCAGTATTTT
CDR3: CASSFRGGNTDTQYF

D: TRBD1
size: few
V: TRBV12-5
J: TRBJ1-1
DNA: TGTGCTAGTGGTTCATGGACAGGGGCCATGAACACTGAAGCTTTCTTT
CDR3: CASGSWTGAMNTEAFF

D: NA
size: NA
V: TRBV5-1
J: TRBJ1-1
DNA: TGCGCCAGCAGTCCCGGACCGCACACTGAAGCTTTCTTT
CDR3: CASSPGPHTEAFF

D: NA
size: few
V: TRBV3-1
J: TRBJ2-2
DNA: TGTGCCAGCAGCCAAGATTTCGGGGTACCCACAAATATCGGGGAGCTGTTTTTT
CDR3: CASSQDFGVPTNIGELFF

D: NA
size: few
V: TRBV9
J: TRBJ1-5
DNA: TGTGCCAGCAGCGTAGAGCTTTGGGGGTGGGATAGCAATCAGCCCCAGCATTTT
CDR3: CASSVELWGWDSNQPQHF

D: NA
size: NA
V: TRBV7-6
J: TRBJ2-2
DNA: TGTGCCAGCAGCTTAAGCGCGTCGAACACCGGGGAGCTGTTTTTT
CDR3: CASSLSASNTGELFF

D: TRBD2
size: few
V: TRBV20-1
J: TRBJ2-3
DNA: TGCAGTGCTCATAGCTGGGCGGGGGGCACAGATACGCAGTATTTT
CDR3: CSAHSWAGGTDTQYF

D: NA
size: NA
V: TRBV10-3
J: TRBJ2-3
DNA: TGTGCCATCAGGGGACATAGCCTAAGCACAGATACGCAGTATTTT
CDR3: CAIRGHSLSTDTQYF

D: TRBD1
size: NA
V: TRBV19
J: TRBJ2-2
DNA: TGTGCCAGTAGTCACACCGGGACAGGGAACACCGGGGAGCTGTTTTTT
CDR3: CASSHTGTGNTGELFF

D: NA
size: few
V: TRBV11-2
J: TRBJ2-7
DNA: TGTGCCAGCAGCTTGGGAGAAGCAAACGAGCAGTACTTC
CDR3: CASSLGEANEQYF

D: NA
size: NA
V: TRBV12-3/TRBV12-4
J: TRBJ1-2
DNA: TGTGCCAGCAGTAATAACTATGGCTACACCTTC
CDR3: CASSNNYGYTF

D: TRBD2
size: NA
V: TRBV19
J: TRBJ2-5
DNA: TGTGCCAGTAGTAGACGGCCGGGACTAGCGGGATCGGAGACCCAGTACTTC
CDR3: CASSRRPGLAGSETQYF

D: TRBD1
size: few
V: TRBV7-3
J: TRBJ1-1
DNA: TGTGCCAGCAAGACAGGGGCAGGGGGCACTGAAGCTTTCTTT
CDR3: CASKTGAGGTEAFF

D: NA
size: few
V: TRBV12-3/TRBV12-4
J: TRBJ1-4
DNA: TGTGCCAGCAGTTTAGAGGTGGGCCGTGAAAAACTGTTTTTT
CDR3: CASSLEVGREKLFF

D: NA
size: NA
V: TRBV13
J: TRBJ2-6
DNA: TGTGCCAGCAGCGTACGGGTATGGTTCTCTGGGGCCAACGTCCTGACTTTC
CDR3: CASSVRVWFSGANVLTF

D: NA
size: few
V: TRBV7-6
J: TRBJ1-2
DNA: TGTGCCAGCAGCTTAAATAGTGGGGGCGCTAGGGACTATGGCTACACCTTC
CDR3: CASSLNSGGARDYGYTF

D: NA
size: many
V: TRBV19
J: TRBJ2-7
DNA: TGTGCCAGTAGTTGGCGGCCCTCCTACGAGCAGTACTTC
CDR3: CASSWRPSYEQYF

D: NA
size: few
V: TRBV7-3
J: TRBJ2-1
DNA: TGTGCCAGCAGGAAAGACTGGGGCCCTAGGGGTGAGCAGTTCTTC
CDR3: CASRKDWGPRGEQFF

D: TRBD1
size: many
V: TRBV4-2
J: TRBJ2-6
DNA: TGTGCCAGCAGCGTCGTCCCGGGACAGGCTTCAAGGTCTGGGGCCAACGTCCTGACTTTC
CDR3: CASSVVPGQASRSGANVLTF

D: NA
size: NA
V: TRBV7-2
J: TRBJ1-5
DNA: TGTGCCAGCAGCTCAAGGAGCAATCAGCCCCAGCATTTT
CDR3: CASSSRSNQPQHF

D: NA
size: NA
V: TRBV7-2
J: TRBJ2-7
DNA: TGTGCCAGCACCCACTTCAGGGACTCCCAACTCTACGAGCAGTACTTC
CDR3: CASTHFRDSQLYEQYF

D: NA
size: few
V: TRBV4-2
J: TRBJ2-2
DNA: TGTGCCAGCAGCCAAGATGTGAACACCGGGGAGCTGTTTTTT
CDR3: CASSQDVNTGELFF

D: TRBD2
size: few
V: TRBV5-1
J: TRBJ2-5
DNA: TGCGCCAGCAGCTTGTGGTCGGGGGGAGAGACCCAGTACTTC
CDR3: CASSLWSGGETQYF

D: TRBD2
size: NA
V: TRBV10-3
J: TRBJ2-2
DNA: TGTGCCATCAGGAAGACTAGCCCTCTCACCGGGGAGCTGTTTTTT
CDR3: CAIRKTSPLTGELFF

D: NA
size: NA
V: TRBV3-1
J: TRBJ2-1
DNA: TGTGCCAGCAGCCAAGAGTATCTGGGGGGTAGCAATGAGCAGTTCTTC
CDR3: CASSQEYLGGSNEQFF

D: TRBD2
size: few
V: TRBV6-6
J: TRBJ2-7
DNA: TGTGCCAGCGCGGGGGGGAGCTCCTACGAGCAGTACTTC
CDR3: CASAGGSSYEQYF

D: NA
size: NA
V: TRBV20-1
J: TRBJ1-1
DNA: TGCAGTGCGGAAGTGATCAGCCGGGCTTTCTTT
CDR3: CSAEVISRAFF

D: NA
size: many
V: TRBV29-1
J: TRBJ2-2
DNA: TGCAGCGTTGTGGAGCGCCGGAGCACCGGGGAGCTGTTTTTT
CDR3: CSVVERRSTGELFF

D: NA
size: NA
V: TRBV4-3
J: TRBJ2-4
DNA: TGCGCCAGCAGCCAAGATCTCACAAGTCAAGCCAAAAACATTCAGTACTTC
CDR3: CASSQDLTSQAKNIQYF

D: NA
size: NA
V: TRBV19
J: TRBJ2-5
DNA: TGTGCCAGTAGTATAGCTGGGGTCCAAGAGACCCAGTACTTC
CDR3: CASSIAGVQETQYF

D: TRBD2
size: few
V: TRBV7-6
J: TRBJ2-1
DNA: TGTGCCAGCAGCCAAAGGCAGCGGGGGTATTACAATGAGCAGTTCTTC
CDR3: CASSQRQRGYYNEQFF

D: TRBD1
size: few
V: TRBV12-3/TRBV12-4
J: TRBJ2-6
DNA: TGTGCCAGCAGTTTAGAGGACAGGGTGGGGGCCAACGTCCTGACTTTC
CDR3: CASSLEDRVGANVLTF

D: NA
size: NA
V: TRBV18
J: TRBJ2-1
DNA: TGTGCCAGCTCGCCGCCGGGGAGGTACAATGAGCAGTTCTTC
CDR3: CASSPPGRYNEQFF

D: TRBD2
size: NA
V: TRBV10-3
J: TRBJ2-1
DNA: TGTGCCATCAGCAAAATGGCGGGGGGGCTCAATGAGCAGTTCTTC
CDR3: CAISKMAGGLNEQFF

D: NA
size: NA
V: TRBV7-9
J: TRBJ1-5
DNA: TGTGCCAGCAGCTATATTAGCGGGGGGCTTAGCAATCAGCCCCAGCATTTT
CDR3: CASSYISGGLSNQPQHF

D: NA
size: few
V: TRBV6-2/TRBV6-3
J: TRBJ1-5
DNA: TGTGCCAGCCAATACGGGAATCAGCCCCAGCATTTT
CDR3: CASQYGNQPQHF

D: TRBD1
size: NA
V: TRBV29-1
J: TRBJ2-7
DNA: TGCAGCGGGACAGGAAAAGGGACCTACGAGCAGTACTTC
CDR3: CSGTGKGTYEQYF

D: NA
size: NA
V: TRBV15
J: TRBJ2-6
DNA: TGTGCCACCAGCAGAGATCTGGGGTCAGGGGCCAACGTCCTGACTTTC
CDR3: CATSRDLGSGANVLTF

D: NA
size: many
V: TRBV25-1
J: TRBJ2-5
DNA: TGTGCCAGCAGTGAATCCGGGCGGATGGGGGAGACCCAGTACTTC
CDR3: CASSESGRMGETQYF

D: NA
size: many
V: TRBV7-9
J: TRBJ1-1
DNA: TGTGCCAGCCAGCTTACGGGGTTGGACACTGAAGCTTTCTTT
CDR3: CASQLTGLDTEAFF

D: NA
size: once
V: TRBV7-9
J: TRBJ2-1
DNA: TGTGCCAGCAGCCGCTCCGACCAGAAGCAGTTCTTC
CDR3: CASSRSDQKQFF

D: NA
size: NA
V: TRBV5-6
J: TRBJ1-5
DNA: TGTGCCAGCAGCTTGTGGCAGCTTAATCAGCCCCAGCATTTT
CDR3: CASSLWQLNQPQHF

D: NA
size: few
V: TRBV2
J: TRBJ2-2
DNA: TGTGCCAGCAGTGAAGCGCCGCCCATTAACACCGGGGAGCTGTTTTTT
CDR3: CASSEAPPINTGELFF

D: NA
size: NA
V: TRBV3-1
J: TRBJ2-6
DNA: TGTGCCAGCAGGGGCAGGAGGGGCCCCGCGAGTGGGGCCAACGTCCTGACTTTC
CDR3: CASRGRRGPASGANVLTF

D: NA
size: few
V: TRBV20-1
J: TRBJ2-3
DNA: TGCAGTGCTAGAGCTATGCCACGCACAGATACGCAGTATTTT
CDR3: CSARAMPRTDTQYF

D: TRBD1
size: medium-sized
V: TRBV14
J: TRBJ1-2
DNA: TGTGCCAGCAGCGGGACAGGGAACTATGGCTACACCTTC
CDR3: CASSGTGNYGYTF

D: TRBD1
size: NA
V: TRBV7-2
J: TRBJ2-2
DNA: TGTGCCACTATGACAGGGGGCGCCAACACCGGGGAGCTGTTTTTT
CDR3: CATMTGGANTGELFF

D: TRBD1
size: NA
V: TRBV24-1
J: TRBJ1-2
DNA: TGTGCCACCAGTGAAGCGGCGACAGGGAGCTATGGCTACACCTTC
CDR3: CATSEAATGSYGYTF